This TCR beta chain originates from a study of regulatory T cells in long-lasting Graves disease. Study-level results: Persistent Graves' patients showed reduced TCR diversity versus newly diagnosed patients. Tissue studied was limited to peripheral blood, excluding thyroid tissue. The sample size was small, and this may have reduced accuracy.

This clonotype was counted many times. What it binds is unknown. CDR3 size: 16 residues. Germline trimming cut 0 bases from V and 5 bases from J; bases unmatched to any gene: 6. Germline V CDR1 and CDR2: SGDLS, YYNGEE. Time point specified: newly diagnosed GD, antithyroid drugs for less than 3 months. Construction of the TCR library relied on RNA isolated from PBMCs. The TCR beta library used iRepertoire HTBI primers with Arm-PCR amplification of CDR3. TCRdb used MiXCR to reprocess the multiplex PCR reads, holding one entry per CDR3 protein. Of fewer than 550,000 distinct CDR3 sequences in the sample, around 15% were seen once. The same data also went into a second study, on T cells in Graves' hyperthyroidism and ophthalmopathy. That report adds: Pregnant or lactating patients were excluded, as were those with uncontrolled infection or other autoimmune disease.

This sequence originates from a woman between 18 and 29 years old with Graves disease. The material was peripheral blood mononuclear cells (PBMCs), obtained at new diagnosis, from a patient treated with antithyroid drugs. The chain is built from TRBV9 and TRBJ1-1; 11 positions match TRBD1. In nucleotides, the CDR3 is TGTGCCAGCAGCGTAGCTGGACAGGGGGCGAGGACTGAAGCTTTCTTT. Its protein is CASSVAGQGARTEAFF.